This T cell receptor (beta chain) is from a study of blood T cell repertoires in COVID-19. The overall study: Samples taken during acute and convalescent COVID-19 were collected in the United States, Italy and Spain.

Assay used: immunoSEQ multiplex PCR; TCRdb lists only in-frame clones, some missing. Altogether some 240,000 clones are present, 90% being singletons, with the ten largest covering approximately 2.3%. This clonotype originated in a woman aged 60-75 years with COVID-19, enrolled during active disease. Sequencing used peripheral blood.

The CDR3 coding sequence is TGTGCCAGCAGCTTAAATGCGGGGGGGCCAGATACGCAGTATTTT. It translates to CASSLNAGGPDTQYF. The chain uses TRBV7-3 and TRBJ2-3; 9 nucleotides agree with TRBD2. The CDR3 runs 15 residues. V was clipped by 1 base and J by 4 bases; unmatched bases: 3. The germline gives CDR1 SGHTA, CDR2 FQGTGA.